The text below deals with one T cell receptor (beta chain). Its recognized antigen is unknown. Base qualities were left out, and no much larger clone turns up one base away. RNA was extracted using the RNeasy kit, and about 0.45 to 1 microgram was reverse transcribed with random hexamers. The immunoSEQ multiplex PCR assay, covering 54 Vbeta and 13 Jbeta segments, was used to amplify TCR beta CDR3 regions. To correct PCR amplification bias, a synthetic template baseline was used for both primer optimization and computational correction. Processing in the source paper ran as follows. Reads were assigned to V, D and J genes according to IMGT and analyzed in immunoSEQ Analyzer, with only productive sequences retained. Clonality was calculated as one minus the Shannon entropy normalized by log2 of the number of productive unique sequences. For each patient and control, public and private clones were evaluated within the 100 most prevalent clones. Clones were defined as Susac-specific if absent from the healthy and MS cohorts, from approximately 1,100 published viral clones and from other ImmuneACCESS disease sequences. The public reads were reanalyzed by TCRdb: fastp trimming at Q25, MiXCR alignment, in-frame beta chains only. Records with the same CDR3 protein are collapsed into one entry carrying the most frequent genes and DNA. It is TCRdb's table, rather than the study itself, that gives the V and J calls and clone size. This sample gives around 99,000 distinct CDR3 sequences in total; around 95% of them show up just once. 0.075% to 0.1% of the sample comes from the top ten.

The source of the sample is a study of CD8 T cells in Susac syndrome (dated 2019 in TCRdb). Study-level background: The study used repertoire sequencing to test whether antigen drove CD8+ T cell activation and differentiation in Susac syndrome.

V lost 6 bases and J lost 1 base, and the count of bases not matched to a germline gene is 4. CDR1 MNHEY and CDR2 SVGEGT were looked up in the germline V gene. Inclusive of the bounding cysteine and phenylalanine, the CDR3 is 15 residues long. CDR3 DNA is the only sequence kept; it has 45 bases, read in frame from the first base. Points the paper makes about the study in general: The number of individuals in the TCR sequencing and HLA analysis was recognized as being relatively small.

Peripheral blood CD8+ and CD4+ T cells from healthy donors, Susac syndrome patients and multiple sclerosis patients were profiled using high-throughput TCR beta sequencing. Healthy donors were age- and sex-matched controls. Bulk CD8+ and CD4+ T cells were purified by magnetic negative isolation, while CD8+ TEMRA cells were enriched using FACS. Blood was collected in EDTA tubes and processed within 24 hours, with PBMCs isolated through density gradient centrifugation. PBMCs intended for TCR sequencing were frozen in liquid nitrogen and were later thawed in a 37 degrees C water bath. A purity of at least 90% was achieved for sorted or isolated CD4+, CD8+ and CD8+ TEMRA cells.

The origin of this receptor is a human donor in good health. The rearrangement combines TRBV6-2 or TRBV6-3 with TRBJ2-2, with TRBD1 identical over 8 junction bases. The material sequenced was CD4+ T cells from PBMCs. The CDR3 reads as follows: CASSPGQVNTGELFF. The DNA is as follows: TGTGCCAGCAGCCCGGGACAGGTGAACACCGGGGAGCTGTTTTTT.